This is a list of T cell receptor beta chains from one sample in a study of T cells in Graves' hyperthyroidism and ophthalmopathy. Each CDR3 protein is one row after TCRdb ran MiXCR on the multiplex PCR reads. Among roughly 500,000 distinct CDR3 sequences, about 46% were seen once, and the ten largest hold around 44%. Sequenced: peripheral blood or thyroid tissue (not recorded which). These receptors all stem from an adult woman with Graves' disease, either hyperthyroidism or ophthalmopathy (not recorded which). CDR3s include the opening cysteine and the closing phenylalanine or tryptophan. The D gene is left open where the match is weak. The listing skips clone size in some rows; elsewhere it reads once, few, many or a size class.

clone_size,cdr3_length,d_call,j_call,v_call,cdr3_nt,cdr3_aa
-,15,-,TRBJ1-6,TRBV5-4,TGTGCCAGCAGCTTGTCGCAGGGAGGCAATTCACCCCTCCACTTT,CASSLSQGGNSPLHF
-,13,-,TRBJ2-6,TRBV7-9,TGTGCCAGCAGCCTGGGTGGGGTCAACGTCCTGACTTTC,CASSLGGVNVLTF
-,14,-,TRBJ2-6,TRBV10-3,TGTGCCATCCAACAGGGAGCTGGGGCCAACGTCCTGACTTTC,CAIQQGAGANVLTF
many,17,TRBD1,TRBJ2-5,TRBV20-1,TGCAGTGCTAGAGACCCAACAGGGGGCAAGGACCAAGAGACCCAGTACTTC,CSARDPTGGKDQETQYF
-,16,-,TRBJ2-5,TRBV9,TGTGCCAGCAGCCCTCAGGGACTTCTCGGGCAAGAGACCCAGTACTTC,CASSPQGLLGQETQYF
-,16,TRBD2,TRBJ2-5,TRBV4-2,TGTGCCAGCAGTTCGGATCCCTCGGGAGGGCGAGAGACCCAGTACTTC,CASSSDPSGGRETQYF
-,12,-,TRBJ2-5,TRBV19,TGTGCCAGTAGTATAACGGGAGAGACCCAGTACTTC,CASSITGETQYF
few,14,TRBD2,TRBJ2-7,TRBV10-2,TGCGCCAGCAGTCGAGCGGGAGTCGCCTACGAGCAGTACTTC,CASSRAGVAYEQYF
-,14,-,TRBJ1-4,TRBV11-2,TGTGCCAGCAGCGAGGGGCTGAGGGATGAAAAACTGTTTTTT,CASSEGLRDEKLFF
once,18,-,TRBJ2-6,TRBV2,TGTGCCAGCAGATACAGGGATCACAGCTCTTCTGGGGCCAACGTCCTGACTTTC,CASRYRDHSSSGANVLTF
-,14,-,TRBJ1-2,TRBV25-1,TGTGCCAGCAGTCCCGGGCCAGCGGACTATGGCTACACCTTC,CASSPGPADYGYTF
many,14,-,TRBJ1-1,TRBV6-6,TGTGCCAGCAGTCCCAGGGTTCTAATGACTGAAGCTTTCTTT,CASSPRVLMTEAFF
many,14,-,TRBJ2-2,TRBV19,TGTGCCAGTAGAAGACAGTCGAACACCGGGGAGCTGTTTTTT,CASRRQSNTGELFF
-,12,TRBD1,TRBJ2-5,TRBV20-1,TGCAGTGCTAAGGGACAGGGCGGGACCCAGTACTTC,CSAKGQGGTQYF
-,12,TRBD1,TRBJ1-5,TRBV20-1,TGCAGTGCTAGATCGACAGGGGGAGGTCAGCATTTT,CSARSTGGGQHF
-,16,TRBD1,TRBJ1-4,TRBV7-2,TGTGCCAGCAGCTCGCCGGGACAGTCAACTAATGAAAAACTGTTTTTT,CASSSPGQSTNEKLFF
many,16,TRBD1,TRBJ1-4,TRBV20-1,TGCAGTGCTAGCCCCCTACCGGGACAGCAGAATGAAAAACTGTTTTTT,CSASPLPGQQNEKLFF
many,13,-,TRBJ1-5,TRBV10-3,TGTGCCATCAGTGATTATAGCAATCAGCCCCAGCATTTT,CAISDYSNQPQHF
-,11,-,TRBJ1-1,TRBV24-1,TGTGCCACCAGGGAAAGCACTGAAGCTTTCTTT,CATRESTEAFF
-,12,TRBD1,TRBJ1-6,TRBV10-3,TGTGCCATGGGACAGGAGAATTCACCCCTCCACTTT,CAMGQENSPLHF
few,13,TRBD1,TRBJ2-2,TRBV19,TGTGCCAGTAGCCAGGGGGCAACCGGGGAGCTGTTTTTT,CASSQGATGELFF
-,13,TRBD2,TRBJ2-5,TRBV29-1,TGCAGCGAGACTAGCGGGAGGGGTGAGACCCAGTACTTC,CSETSGRGETQYF
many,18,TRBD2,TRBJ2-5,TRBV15,TGTGCCACCACACATAAACTTTTAGCGGGAGGTGAAACAGAGACCCAGTACTTC,CATTHKLLAGGETETQYF
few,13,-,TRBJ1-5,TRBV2,TGTGCCAGCAGGGCCAGCCCCAATCAGCCCCAGCATTTT,CASRASPNQPQHF
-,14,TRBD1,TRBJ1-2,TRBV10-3,TGTGCCATCAGCCAAAGGGACAGCAACTATGGCTACACCTTC,CAISQRDSNYGYTF
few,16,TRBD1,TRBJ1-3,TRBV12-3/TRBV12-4,TGTGCCAGCAGTTACACCTTAACAGGGGCTGGAAACACCATATATTTT,CASSYTLTGAGNTIYF
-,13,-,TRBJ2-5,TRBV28,TGTGCCAGCAGTCTAGGGAACCAAGAGACCCAGTACTTC,CASSLGNQETQYF
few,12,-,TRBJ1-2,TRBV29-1,TGCAGCGTTGATTTGGTGGACTATGGCTACACCTTC,CSVDLVDYGYTF
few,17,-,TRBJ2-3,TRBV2,TGTGCCAGCAGTGCCCCGACGGGACTTCAGGGCACAGATACGCAGTATTTT,CASSAPTGLQGTDTQYF
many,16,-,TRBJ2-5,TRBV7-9,TGTGCCAGCAGCTCCCTCGAGGGGACGGTGGGAGAGACCCAGTACTTC,CASSSLEGTVGETQYF
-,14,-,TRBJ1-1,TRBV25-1,TGTGCCAGCACCACTTGGGGCGGGCAAAATGAAGCTTTCTTT,CASTTWGGQNEAFF
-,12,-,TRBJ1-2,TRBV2,TGTGCCAGCAGTTATAGTGGGAATGGCTACACCTTC,CASSYSGNGYTF
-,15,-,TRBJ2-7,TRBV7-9,TGTGCCAGCAGCTTAGCCGGGGTAGGACCCTACGAGCAGTACTTC,CASSLAGVGPYEQYF
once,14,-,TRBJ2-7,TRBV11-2,TGTGCCACCACCCGAGAGGGATGGTCCAACGAGCAGTACTTC,CATTREGWSNEQYF
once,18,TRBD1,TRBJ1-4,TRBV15,TGTGCCACCAGCAGTCATTACTTTACAGGGGCTACTAATGAAAAACTGTTTTTT,CATSSHYFTGATNEKLFF
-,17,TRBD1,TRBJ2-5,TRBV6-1,TGTGCCAGCAGTGAAGAACCGACAGGGGCTTTTCAAGAGACCCAGTACTTC,CASSEEPTGAFQETQYF
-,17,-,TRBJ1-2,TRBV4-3,TGCGCCAGCAGCCAAGAACCCCTAGGGGGGAGTAACTATGGCTACACCTTC,CASSQEPLGGSNYGYTF
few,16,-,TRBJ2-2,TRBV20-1,TGCAGTGCTAGAGGAGCGGGCACGATTGACACCGGGGAGCTGTTTTTT,CSARGAGTIDTGELFF
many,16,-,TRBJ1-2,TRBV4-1,TGCGCCAGCAGCCAAGATCTTTTAGGGCCTAGGACCGGCTACACCTTC,CASSQDLLGPRTGYTF
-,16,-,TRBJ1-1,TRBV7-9,TGTGCCAGCAGCTTAGCTCAAGGGACATGGAACACTGAAGCTTTCTTT,CASSLAQGTWNTEAFF
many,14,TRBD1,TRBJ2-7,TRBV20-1,TGCAGTGCCCAGGCGACGACAGGGGCGGGCGAGCAGTACTTC,CSAQATTGAGEQYF
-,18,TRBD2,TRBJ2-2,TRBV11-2,TGTGCCAGCAGCCACAGTCGCCCTAGCGGGACCAACACCGGGGAGCTGTTTTTT,CASSHSRPSGTNTGELFF
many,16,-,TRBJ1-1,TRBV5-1,TGCGCCAGCAGCTTGTTGCCGCAGGGGTCGGACACTGAAGCTTTCTTT,CASSLLPQGSDTEAFF
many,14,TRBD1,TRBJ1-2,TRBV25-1,TGTGCCAGCAGTGAAGGACAGGATTTCTATGGCTACACCTTC,CASSEGQDFYGYTF
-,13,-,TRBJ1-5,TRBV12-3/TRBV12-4,TGTGCCAGCAGTTTATCGCTGAGGCAGCCCCAGCATTTT,CASSLSLRQPQHF
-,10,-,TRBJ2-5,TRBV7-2,TGTGCCAGCAGCCCGGGAAACCGGGACTTC,CASSPGNRDF
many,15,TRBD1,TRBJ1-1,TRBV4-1,TGCGCCAGCAGCCAAGAGGGACAGGGGAACACTGAAGCTTTCTTT,CASSQEGQGNTEAFF
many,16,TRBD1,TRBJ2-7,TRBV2,TGTGCCAGCAGTGAAGAAACAGGGGCTCTCTCCTACGAGCAGTACTTC,CASSEETGALSYEQYF
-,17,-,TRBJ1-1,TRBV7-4,TGTGCCAGCAGCCAAGAGAGGGGGGGGGTAATGTGGACTGAAGCTTTCTTT,CASSQERGGVMWTEAFF
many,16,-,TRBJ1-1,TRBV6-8,TGTGCCAGCAGCCGGGCTCCCAGGCCTTTGAACACTGAAGCTTTCTTT,CASSRAPRPLNTEAFF
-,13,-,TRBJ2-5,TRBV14,TGTGCCAGCAGCCAATGGGAGGGACAGCCCCAGTACTTC,CASSQWEGQPQYF
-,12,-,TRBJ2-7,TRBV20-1,TGCAGTGCTAGGCTACAGGGACGCGAGCAGTACTTC,CSARLQGREQYF
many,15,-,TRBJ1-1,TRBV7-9,TGTGCCAGCAGCTTAGTCGTTCTCTCGAACACTGAAGCTTTCTTT,CASSLVVLSNTEAFF